A single sample gave rise to the 16 T cell receptor beta chains below, sequenced in a study of blood T cells in healthy people across ages. The authors ran a second PCR of about 6 to 11 cycles using a sample-barcoded 5' primer and a J-beta primer mix. One entry per CDR3 protein, called by TCRdb with MiXCR from the 5' RACE reads. Among 600,000 or so distinct CDR3 sequences listed, about 30% were seen once. The sequenced sample consisted of blood. These receptors all stem from an elderly woman in good health.

Note on this clonotype: One base away lies a much larger clone, so this may be a sequencing read error. V and J are TRBV12-3 or TRBV12-4 and TRBJ2-5, with D perhaps TRBD2 (7 bases). CDR3 length equals 16 residues. V was shortened by 5 bases and J by 11 bases, with 27 bases between the two germline ends. The CDR3 DNA sequence: TGTGCCAGCAGTCCTTCGAGGGGGGGAGAATATAATGAGCAGTACTTC. This gives the protein CASSPSRGGEYNEQYF.

Only a few counts were recorded for this clonotype. This may arise from a read error, as a much more abundant clone is one base away. This rearrangement joins TRBV29-1 to TRBJ2-1, with 7 bases lining up with TRBD1. The CDR3 contains 14 residues. The germline gives CDR1 SQVTM, CDR2 ANQGSEA. The ends lost 7 bases at V and 11 bases at J; junction bases unmatched: 17. The CDR3 loop reads CSETTGEYNAKQFF. The CDR3, as DNA: TGCAGCGAAACAACAGGGGAATACAATGCGAAGCAGTTCTTC.

J is TRBJ2-4 and V is TRBV5-1; either TRBD1 or TRBD2 may fit D (5 bases each). From germline, CDR1 is SGHRS and CDR2 YFSETQ. This CDR3 has 15 amino acids. Trimming left V 0 bases short and J 8 bases short, with 15 bases between. CDR3 DNA sequence: TGCGCCAGCAGCTTGGGAGCTGGGACCACGGACATTCAGTACTTC. Translated, it gives CASSLGAGTTDIQYF.

Only a few counts were recorded for this clonotype. The chain has TRBV20-1 and TRBJ2-2; TRBD1 matches at 7 bases. The germline V gene has CDR1 DFQATT and CDR2 SNEGSKA (reference sequence). This CDR3 region has 14 residues. V gave up 4 bases and J gave up 1 base; unmatched junction bases: 3. The DNA of the CDR3 is TGCAGTGCTAAGCGGACAGGGAACACCGGGGAGCTGTTTTTT. Encoded protein: CSAKRTGNTGELFF.

The table lists this clonotype with many counts. This rearrangement joins TRBV7-2 to TRBJ2-1; D tentatively fits TRBD1 or TRBD2 (5 bases each). The germline V and J ends were trimmed by 5 bases and 4 bases, with 15 bases remaining between them. Germline V lookup: CDR1 SGHTA, CDR2 FQGNSA. The CDR3 has 15 amino acids. CDR3 DNA: TGTGCCAGCAGCAAAGAAGGGACCCAGTACAATGAGCAGTTCTTC. It translates to CASSKEGTQYNEQFF.

At least ten counts were recorded for this clonotype. V and J are TRBV9 and TRBJ2-5; tentative D call: TRBD1 (8 bases). With 3 bases removed from V and 4 bases from J, the gap between germline ends came to 22 bases. Germline CDR1 reads SGDLS; CDR2 reads YYNGEE. The CDR3 runs to 17 residues. CDR3 nucleotides: TGTGCCAGCAGCGGAGGGGGGGGACAGGCCGTGGTAGAGACCCAGTACTTC. Its translation: CASSGGGGQAVVETQYF.

This clonotype was picked up many times. The rearrangement links TRBV20-1 to TRBJ2-5; 10 nucleotides align to TRBD1. Germline V lookup: CDR1 DFQATT, CDR2 SNEGSKA (reference sequence). This CDR3 is built from 15 residues. After removal of 8 bases from V and 0 bases from J, the junction contained 9 bases not matched to a gene. CDR3 amino acids: CSIRRQGAYQETQYF. CDR3 nucleotides: TGCAGTATCCGTCGACAGGGGGCCTACCAAGAGACCCAGTACTTC.

V and J are TRBV6-4 and TRBJ1-1, with D possibly being TRBD1 (5 bases). The CDR3 is 13 residues long. The V and J ends lost 0 bases and 6 bases respectively, with 8 bases between them. Germline assignment: CDR1 MRHNA and CDR2 SNTAGT. The CDR3 coding sequence is TGTGCCAGCAGTGACTCGTGGGGCGCTGAAGCTTTCTTT. Its translation: CASSDSWGAEAFF.

To note about this clonotype: The junction does not match germline at one end; this may be a read error. The rearrangement uses TRBV10-3 and TRBJ1-5; unclear D gene. Germline V gives CDR1 ENHRY, CDR2 SYGVKD. The CDR3 is made up of 13 amino acids. The CDR3 loop is CAITEATNQPQHF. The DNA of the CDR3 is TGTGCCATCACTGAGGCTACCAATCAGCCCCAGCATTTT.

This clonotype was counted ten times or more. This chain connects TRBV9 to TRBJ2-7; TRBD1 is a possible D gene (6 bases). Germline assignment: CDR1 SGDLS and CDR2 YYNGEE. The V end was cut by 0 bases, the J end by 2 bases, with 9 bases between. This CDR3 has 14 amino acids. CDR3 region: CASSVGDTPYEQYF. The DNA for the CDR3 is TGTGCCAGCAGCGTAGGGGACACCCCCTACGAGCAGTACTTC.

This chain joins TRBV7-9 and TRBJ2-1; D gene unclear. V dropped 4 bases and J dropped 0 bases, with 10 bases sitting between them. The CDR3 is 15 amino acids. Germline CDR1 SEHNR, CDR2 FQNEAQ (reference sequence). The CDR3 loop reads CASSSTVDSYNEQFF. The CDR3 coding sequence is TGTGCCAGCAGCTCCACAGTGGACTCCTACAATGAGCAGTTCTTC.

Comment on this clonotype: At one boundary the junction diverges from the germline segment, which might be a read error. The V and J genes are TRBV3-1 and TRBJ1-4, with TRBD1 matching 9 bases. Germline V CDR1 and CDR2: LGHDT, YNNKEL (reference sequence). This CDR3 contains 15 residues. Here the CDR3 reads CAGSRTGATNEKLFF. The DNA for the CDR3 is TGTGCCGGCAGCCGGACAGGGGCAACTAATGAAAAACTGTTTTTT.

The chain combines TRBV27 with TRBJ2-7; a possible D gene is TRBD2 (5 bases). CDR1 is MNHEY and CDR2 is SMNVEV in the germline V gene (reference sequence). The CDR3 runs 15 residues. V was cut by 2 bases and J by 9 bases, with 20 bases left in between. CDR3 DNA sequence: TGTGCCAGCAGTTTAGCAGTGAAGGACTCTCTCGGGCAGTACTTC. Translated, it gives CASSLAVKDSLGQYF.

The chain joins TRBV12-3 or TRBV12-4 to TRBJ2-5; no reliable D call. This CDR3 spans 16 amino acids. Trimming removed 5 bases from V and 11 bases from J, with 27 bases in between. CDR3 sequence reads: CASSSSRVVVYNEQYF. The DNA of the CDR3 is TGTGCCAGCAGTAGCAGCAGAGTAGTGGTGTACAATGAGCAGTACTTC.

This clonotype was recorded a few times. This chain connects TRBV12-5 to TRBJ1-1; D not certain. This CDR3 is built from 11 residues. Germline-derived CDR1 and CDR2 are LGHNT and FRNRAP. V lost 3 bases, J lost 11 bases, and 10 bases lay in between. CDR3 coding DNA: TGTGCTAGTGGTTTACGGGTCGCGGCTTTCTTT. Amino acids: CASGLRVAAFF.

This rearrangement joins TRBV27 to TRBJ2-1; 10 nucleotides match TRBD2. The CDR3 runs 17 residues. Germline-derived CDR1 and CDR2 are MNHEY and SMNVEV (reference sequence). The J segment lost 3 bases and the V segment lost 6 bases, leaving 11 bases of the junction unmatched. This chain's CDR3 is CASREAPGLAFYNEQFF. DNA of the CDR3: TGTGCCAGCAGGGAGGCCCCGGGACTAGCGTTCTACAATGAGCAGTTCTTC.